The clone carrying this T cell receptor beta chain was detected once. Antigen: not known. The data were taken from a study of shared clonotypes between healthy human individuals. Study results and limitations: Large sequencing depth failed to make sorted-subset sequencing complete, rarefaction showed. In a handful of donors, around 5% of naive CD4 clonotypes appeared in common.

V lost 4 bases, J lost 2 bases, and 24 bases lay in between. The CDR3 runs 18 residues. The germline V gene has CDR1 KGHSH and CDR2 LQKENI. Assay: immunoSEQ multiplex PCR; the TCRdb copy retains only in-frame clones and omits some. The table lists a few million clones, 93% of them singletons. The sample was naive CD4+ T cells from PBMCs. Subset specified: CD45RA+ positively selected. This TCR came from a man between 18 and 29 years old in good health. Some clones in this sample may be carry-over from other donors' samples. The V gene is TRBV18, the J gene TRBJ2-7; D could derive from TRBD1 or TRBD2 (5 bases each). This CDR3 reads CASSRDPRAGTSTYEQYF. The CDR3, as DNA: TGTGCCAGCTCACGGGACCCGCGAGCCGGGACGTCGACCTACGAGCAGTACTTC. The entire variable domain, with the rest obtained from reference TRBV18 and TRBJ2-7, is as follows: NAGVMQNPRHLVRRRGQEARLRCSPMKGHSHVYWYRQLPEEGLKFMVYLQKENIIDESGMPKERFSAEFPKEGPSILRIQQVVRGDSAAYFCASSRDPRAGTSTYEQYFGPGTRLTVT.